This entry lists 18 T cell receptor beta chains sequenced from one sample in a study of cytomegalovirus exposure and HLA in healthy donors. PCR was performed using 60 Vbeta and 13 Jbeta primers. Sequencing was performed with immunoSEQ multiplex PCR; in TCRdb, only in-frame clones are kept and a portion is missing. Of some 65,000 clones listed, around 73% were seen once; the top ten hold about 3%. Sequencing was done on a sample of PBMCs. The receptors were sampled from a girl aged 5-17 years in good health and CMV-seropositive.

This sequence joins TRBV29-1 and TRBJ2-1, with D maybe TRBD2 (6 bases). The germline V and J ends were trimmed by 5 bases and 0 bases, with 11 bases remaining between them. Germline V lookup: CDR1 SQVTM, CDR2 ANQGSEA. This CDR3 is built from 14 residues. In DNA form, the CDR3 reads TGCAGCGTTTCTGGGAGGAGCTCCTACAATGAGCAGTTCTTC. It encodes CSVSGRSSYNEQFF.

A note on this clone: This specimen includes other DNA sequences encoding the same CDR3. CDR3 sequence reads: CASLRQTHSYEQYF. The CDR3, as DNA: TGTGCCAGTCTCCGACAGACCCACTCCTACGAGCAGTACTTC. This chain connects TRBV6-1 to TRBJ2-7; tentative D call: TRBD1 (5 bases). CDR1 and CDR2 from the germline V gene are MNHNS and SASEGT. The V end lost 9 bases, the J end lost 0 bases, and 15 bases lay between the germline ends. This CDR3 region has 14 residues.

This clone was recorded a few times. The chain uses TRBV6-5 and TRBJ1-5; D is ambiguous. In germline, CDR1 is MNHEY, CDR2 SVGAGI. V lost 4 bases and J 3 bases, leaving 4 bases between the germline ends. This CDR3 has 12 residues. The CDR3 nucleotides read TGTGCCAGCAGTTTTATCAATCAGCCCCAGCATTTT. Protein sequence: CASSFINQPQHF.

This chain uses TRBV6-5 with TRBJ1-5; 8 nucleotides line up with TRBD1. The CDR3 has 15 residues. V shed 5 bases, J shed 2 bases, and the junction held 5 bases outside the gene matches. Germline CDR1 is MNHEY and CDR2 is SVGAGI. DNA for the CDR3: TGTGCCAGCAGTCCCGGACAGGGCGGCAATCAGCCCCAGCATTTT. Protein sequence: CASSPGQGGNQPQHF.

Only a few counts were recorded for this clone. V usage is TRBV7-9 and J usage is TRBJ2-7; TRBD1 aligns across 7 bases. This CDR3 contains 15 residues. Germline CDR1 SEHNR, CDR2 FQNEAQ (reference sequence). Trimming removed 0 bases from V and 6 bases from J; junction bases left unmatched: 8. CDR3 DNA sequence: TGTGCCAGCAGCTTAGCTGCAGGGGGAACCCTCGAGCAGTACTTC. It encodes CASSLAAGGTLEQYF.

This sequence joins TRBV5-6 and TRBJ2-7, with D tentatively TRBD2 (6 bases). This CDR3 region has 13 residues. In germline, CDR1 is SGHDT, CDR2 YYEEEE. Trimming shortened V by 0 bases and J by 6 bases, and 10 bases separated the two germline ends. CDR3 bases: TGTGCCAGCAGCTTGGCCTACGGGGGCGAGCAGTACTTC. Translated, it gives CASSLAYGGEQYF.

This clone is a singleton in its sample. The chain employs TRBV7-9 and TRBJ2-3; TRBD2 matches at 12 bases. Germline CDR1 and CDR2: SEHNR and FQNEAQ (reference sequence). The CDR3 consists of 16 residues. With V trimmed by 5 bases and J by 2 bases, 5 bases remained unmatched. The CDR3 nucleotides are TGTGCCAGCAGCCATAGGACTAGCGGGACCACAGATACGCAGTATTTT. Encoded protein: CASSHRTSGTTDTQYF. The entire variable domain, with the rest obtained from reference TRBV7-9 and TRBJ2-3, is as follows: DTGVSQNPRHKITKRGQNVTFRCDPISEHNRLYWYRQTLGQGPEFLTYFQNEAQLEKSRLLSDRFSAERPKGSFSTLEIQRTEQGDSAMYLCASSHRTSGTTDTQYFGPGTRLTVL.

V and J are TRBV29-1 and TRBJ2-1; 12 bases align to TRBD2. After removal of 0 bases from V and 8 bases from J, the junction contained 5 bases not matched to a gene. The CDR3 is 15 residues long. Germline values: CDR1 SQVTM, CDR2 ANQGSEA. CDR3 nucleotides: TGCAGCGTTGAAGATCGGCTAGCGGGAGGGTATGAGCAGTTCTTC. This translates into CSVEDRLAGGYEQFF.

This clone was counted between two and nine times. The CDR3 nucleotides are TGTGCCAGCAGTGAAACGACAGGGGAAGAAAAACTGTTTTTT. Amino acids: CASSETTGEEKLFF. The chain carries TRBV2 and TRBJ1-4, with 8 positions matching TRBD1. The CDR3 is 14 residues long. The germline V gene has CDR1 SNHLY and CDR2 FYNNEI. After removal of 2 bases from V and 8 bases from J, the junction contained 4 bases not matched to a gene.

The chain is built from TRBV7-9 and TRBJ2-7; 13 nucleotides match TRBD2. The CDR3 runs to 15 residues. Per the germline V gene, CDR1 is SEHNR and CDR2 is FQNEAQ (reference sequence). V was pared by 2 bases and J by 2 bases, with 0 bases of the junction left unmatched. CDR3 coding DNA: TGTGCCAGCAGCTTAACTAGCGGGGGGGCCTACGAGCAGTACTTC. It yields the protein CASSLTSGGAYEQYF.

The chain employs TRBV19 and TRBJ1-1; D unclear. Trimming left V 6 bases short and J 7 bases short, with 12 bases between. The germline CDR1 and CDR2 sequences are LNHDA and SQIVND (reference sequence). This CDR3 spans 12 amino acids. CDR3 region: CASSNARYEAFF. In DNA, the CDR3 is TGTGCCAGTAGCAACGCACGGTATGAAGCTTTCTTT.

CDR3 sequence (DNA): TGTGCCAGCAGTTTAAGAGCGGGGGGGCGGAGGCCCTACGAGCAGTACTTC. Translating it yields CASSLRAGGRRPYEQYF. This chain links TRBV28 with TRBJ2-7; 10 nucleotides align to TRBD2. The germline CDR1 and CDR2 sequences are MDHEN and SYDVKM. J was trimmed by 2 bases and V by 2 bases; bases with no gene match: 9. This CDR3 has 17 residues. The full variable domain, in which reference TRBV28 and TRBJ2-7 provide the parts outside the CDR3, is DVKVTQSSRYLVKRTGEKVFLECVQDMDHENMFWYRQDPGLGLRLIYFSYDVKMKEKGDIPEGYSVSREKKERFSLILESASTNQTSMYLCASSLRAGGRRPYEQYFGPGTRLTVT.

CDR3 sequence (DNA): TGTGCCAGCAGCTTAGCCCCCCGGGGGAAGCTTGAGCAGTTCTTC. Translating gives CASSLAPRGKLEQFF. The chain has TRBV7-9 and TRBJ2-1; TRBD2 might be the D (6 bases). The germline gives CDR1 SEHNR, CDR2 FQNEAQ (reference sequence). The CDR3 covers 15 residues. V lost 0 bases to trimming and J lost 9 bases, with 15 bases between them.

This chain connects TRBV25-1 to TRBJ1-2; 10 nucleotides match TRBD1. Germline V CDR1 and CDR2: MGHDK, SYGVNS. The CDR3 extends over 18 amino acids. The trim removed 0 bases at V and 3 bases at J, leaving 10 bases unmatched. The DNA for the CDR3 is TGTGCCAGCAGTGAATATAGGGGGACAGGGGAGAGGGACTATGGCTACACCTTC. Its protein is CASSEYRGTGERDYGYTF.

The chain combines TRBV4-1 with TRBJ2-5; 9 bases map to TRBD1. Per germline, CDR1 MGHRA and CDR2 YSYEKL. CDR3 length: 15 amino acids. Trimming at V came to 7 bases and at J to 4 bases, leaving 10 bases not matched to a gene. The DNA for the CDR3 is TGCGCCAGCAAGACCTCGCCGGGACAGGGAGAGACCCAGTACTTC. Its protein product is CASKTSPGQGETQYF.

The chain joins TRBV7-2 to TRBJ2-7; a weak D match, TRBD1 (6 bases). The V end was cut by 1 base, the J end by 1 base, with 11 bases between. Germline lookup yields CDR1 SGHTA and CDR2 FQGNSA. The CDR3 is 15 amino acids. CDR3 nucleotides: TGTGCCAGCAGCTTAGTGGGGGACAAATCCTACGAGCAGTACTTC. Protein: CASSLVGDKSYEQYF.

The V call is TRBV30, the J call TRBJ2-7; possibly TRBD1 for D (6 bases). CDR3 length: 13 residues. In germline, CDR1 is GTSNPN, CDR2 SVGIG (reference sequence). Trimming left V 2 bases short and J 2 bases short, with 10 bases between. DNA for the CDR3: TGTGCCTGGAGTCACGGACAGACCTACGAGCAGTACTTC. It encodes CAWSHGQTYEQYF.

The rearrangement joins TRBV18 to TRBJ1-1, with D possibly TRBD1 on 6 matching bases. This CDR3 is 13 amino acids long. The V end lost 0 bases, the J end lost 7 bases, and 9 bases lay between the germline ends. Germline V gives CDR1 KGHSH, CDR2 LQKENI. The CDR3 loop is CASSPPDRYEAFF. CDR3 DNA: TGTGCCAGCTCACCACCGGACAGATATGAAGCTTTCTTT.